This TCR beta chain was captured in a study of blood T cell repertoires in COVID-19. About the research overall: PBMCs, B-cell-depleted T cells, or T cells were the source of the cDNA or gDNA that made up the material.

Original processing methods: Amplification of reference gene primers was used by the study to estimate nucleated cell counts. Clones were read by immunoSEQ multiplex PCR, and TCRdb kept only the in-frame ones, dropping some. V and J calls plus clone size are reproduced from that table; the DNA served to infer D and trimming. The sample lists 140,000 or so clones; 88% were seen once. V was pared by 3 bases and J by 1 base, with 5 bases between. Germline values: CDR1 SGHKS, CDR2 YYEKEE (reference sequence). This CDR3 has 12 residues. The rearrangement uses TRBV5-5 and TRBJ2-7; D ambiguous. This sequence was found in a man between 65 and 85 years old with acute or convalescent COVID-19. The sequencing input was peripheral blood. This chain's CDR3 is CASSSQSYEQYF. The CDR3 nucleotides read TGTGCCAGCAGCTCCCAATCCTACGAGCAGTACTTC. The full variable domain, in which reference TRBV5-5 and TRBJ2-7 provide the parts outside the CDR3, is DAGVTQSPTHLIKTRGQQVTLRCSPISGHKSVSWYQQVLGQGPQFIFQYYEKEERGRGNFPDRFSARQFPNYSSELNVNALLLGDSALYLCASSSQSYEQYFGPGTRLTVT.